Below are 26 T cell receptor beta chains sequenced from a single sample in a study of blood T cell repertoires in COVID-19. Profiled with immunoSEQ multiplex PCR; TCRdb holds only in-frame clones, not every one. The table shows about 81,000 clones, with roughly four fifths occurring only once. Sequencing used peripheral blood. Receptor source: a human donor in a cohort sampled during active COVID-19.

This clone was found once. The chain joins TRBV4-3 to TRBJ2-7; 9 bases fit TRBD1. This CDR3 is 13 amino acids long. Germline V gene lookup returns CDR1 LGHNA and CDR2 YSLEER. V shed 6 bases and J 6 bases; nucleotides not matched to a gene: 6. Here the CDR3 reads CASSRDRDFEQYF. CDR3 coding DNA: TGCGCCAGCAGTCGGGACAGGGACTTCGAGCAGTACTTC.

This rearrangement joins TRBV11-2 to TRBJ2-1; weak D call: TRBD1 (7 bases). Trimming pared 3 bases from V and 0 bases from J, leaving 12 bases between. The CDR3 spans 16 residues. Per germline, CDR1 SGHAT and CDR2 FQNNGV. CDR3 coding DNA: TGTGCCAGCAGCTTCAGGGGGGTAGTCTCCTACAATGAGCAGTTCTTC. Encoded protein: CASSFRGVVSYNEQFF.

CDR3 nucleotide sequence: TGTGCCAGCACCCCGGCCTCGGGGGGAGCTTTCTTT. It encodes CASTPASGGAFF. This chain connects TRBV12-3 or TRBV12-4 to TRBJ1-1; D is possibly TRBD1 (5 bases). The CDR3 totals 12 residues. Trimming left V 7 bases short and J 10 bases short, with 16 bases between.

J is TRBJ1-1 and V is TRBV5-4, with 10 positions matching TRBD1. This CDR3 has 15 amino acids. Per the germline V gene, CDR1 is SGHNT and CDR2 is YYREEE (reference sequence). V shed 2 bases, J shed 4 bases, and the junction held 5 bases outside the gene matches. CDR3: CASSLVTGGGTEAFF. CDR3 DNA sequence: TGTGCCAGCAGCTTAGTGACAGGGGGCGGCACTGAAGCTTTCTTT.

The chain is built from TRBV27 and TRBJ1-4; no reliable D call. The V and J ends lost 5 bases and 5 bases respectively, with 6 bases between them. The CDR3 is 12 residues long. Germline CDR1 reads MNHEY; CDR2 reads SMNVEV (reference sequence). The CDR3 sequence is CASSRGNEKLFF. The CDR3, as DNA: TGTGCCAGCAGTAGAGGGAATGAAAAACTGTTTTTT.

The CDR3 loop reads CASSYPSGGARSYNEQFF. The CDR3 DNA reads as TGTGCCAGCAGTTACCCTAGCGGGGGGGCCAGGTCCTACAATGAGCAGTTCTTC. V gene TRBV6-2 or TRBV6-3 combines with J gene TRBJ2-1, with 12 positions matching TRBD2. The germline gives CDR1 MNHEY, CDR2 SVGEGT. The CDR3 is 18 amino acids. With V trimmed by 2 bases and J by 1 base, 6 bases remained unmatched.

The rearrangement links TRBV7-9 to TRBJ1-4, with 7 bases matching TRBD1. Per the germline V gene, CDR1 is SEHNR and CDR2 is FQNEAQ (reference sequence). With V trimmed by 5 bases and J by 8 bases, 5 bases remained unmatched. CDR3 length: 13 amino acids. CDR3 nucleotide sequence: TGTGCCAGCAGCGTGCAGGGGGGCGAAAAACTGTTTTTT. Its translation: CASSVQGGEKLFF.

This chain links TRBV6-5 with TRBJ1-4; TRBD1 might be the D (5 bases). Germline V gene sequence: CDR1 MNHEY, CDR2 SVGAGI. This CDR3 is 14 amino acids long. V dropped 7 bases and J dropped 7 bases, with 16 bases sitting between them. The CDR3 spells CASKRGPGSEKLFF. The CDR3, as DNA: TGTGCCAGCAAAAGAGGCCCAGGGTCTGAAAAACTGTTTTTT.

The genes are TRBV5-1 and TRBJ1-5, with TRBD1 as a possible D gene (5 bases). This CDR3 is 14 amino acids long. Trimming removed 1 base at V and 7 bases at J, with 12 bases between. Looked up from germline, CDR1 is SGHRS and CDR2 is YFSETQ. The CDR3 nucleotides read TGCGCCAGCAGCTTGTCTGGGGGGTACCAGCCCCAGCATTTT. It yields the protein CASSLSGGYQPQHF.

The gene calls are TRBV12-3 or TRBV12-4 and TRBJ2-7; 7 bases are shared with TRBD2. The CDR3 extends over 13 amino acids. Germline trimming cut 6 bases from V and 2 bases from J; bases unmatched to any gene: 4. CDR3 in amino acids: CASSSREAYEQYF. The CDR3 coding sequence is TGTGCCAGCAGCTCCCGGGAGGCCTACGAGCAGTACTTC.

J is TRBJ2-7 and V is TRBV7-9, with 7 bases that match TRBD1. This CDR3 spans 14 amino acids. CDR1 is SEHNR, CDR2 FQNEAQ, per germline (reference sequence). Trimming cost V 3 bases and J 3 bases; bases outside gene matches: 5. CDR3 bases: TGTGCCAGCAGCTTGGGGCAGGGGGTCTACGAGCAGTACTTC. The encoded protein is CASSLGQGVYEQYF.

The chain recombines TRBV19 with TRBJ1-1, with D hard to call. This CDR3 spans 16 amino acids. Trimming took off 2 bases at V and 4 bases at J, with 17 bases between the two ends. Germline V gene data show CDR1 as LNHDA and CDR2 as SQIVND (reference sequence). The CDR3 loop is CASSIKSGHTGTEAFF. The CDR3 region has the DNA TGTGCCAGTAGTATAAAATCAGGTCATACCGGCACTGAAGCTTTCTTT.

The genes are TRBV11-1 and TRBJ2-3; D may be TRBD2 (6 bases). CDR1 is SGHAT and CDR2 is FQDESV in the germline V gene (reference sequence). The CDR3 covers 14 residues. The V gene lost 4 bases and the J gene lost 0 bases, with 8 bases spanning the gap. CDR3 residues: CASSSGTSTDTQYF. CDR3 bases: TGTGCCAGCAGCTCCGGGACTAGCACAGATACGCAGTATTTT.

V gene TRBV19 combines with J gene TRBJ1-1; weak D call: TRBD1 (6 bases). V lost 3 bases and J lost 0, with 23 bases in between. The CDR3 runs to 19 residues. The germline gives CDR1 LNHDA, CDR2 SQIVND (reference sequence). The DNA for the CDR3 is TGTGCCAGTAGTATGGGCCCGGACAGCGGCCGGTTTTTGAACACTGAAGCTTTCTTT. Its translation is CASSMGPDSGRFLNTEAFF.

The chain uses TRBV9 and TRBJ2-7; a possible D gene is TRBD1 (5 bases). There are 14 residues in the CDR3. V lost 0 bases and J 0 bases, leaving 7 bases between the germline ends. The V gene's germline CDR1 is SGDLS and CDR2 YYNGEE. The CDR3 loop reads CASSVGQSSYEQYF. For the CDR3, the DNA is TGTGCCAGCAGCGTAGGACAGTCCTCCTACGAGCAGTACTTC.

This sequence joins TRBV25-1 and TRBJ1-3; TRBD1 might be the D (6 bases). Germline values: CDR1 MGHDK, CDR2 SYGVNS. The ends were cut back, 4 bases at V and 2 bases at J, with 18 bases in the middle. The CDR3 length is 17 residues. The CDR3 nucleotides are TGTGCCAGCAGTGCGTACTTAACAGGGCGCGCTGGAAACACCATATATTTT. Its protein is CASSAYLTGRAGNTIYF.

This chain links TRBV6-4 with TRBJ2-2; TRBD2 agrees at 8 bases. V shed 8 bases, J shed 2 bases, and the junction held 1 base outside the gene matches. The CDR3 covers 13 residues. Germline assignment: CDR1 MRHNA and CDR2 SNTAGT. The CDR3 loop is CASRGGNTGELFF. In nucleotides, the CDR3 is TGTGCCAGCCGGGGGGGCAACACCGGGGAGCTGTTTTTT.

V is TRBV5-4 and J is TRBJ2-2, with D possibly being TRBD1 (7 bases). The V end lost 5 bases, the J end lost 3 bases, and 14 bases lay between the germline ends. Germline CDR1 is SGHNT and CDR2 is YYREEE (reference sequence). There are 15 residues in the CDR3. The CDR3 region is CASSWQGGDTGELFF. The CDR3 coding sequence is TGTGCCAGCAGTTGGCAGGGGGGTGACACCGGGGAGCTGTTTTTT.

This clone appeared once. The V and J genes are TRBV11-2 and TRBJ2-5, with D unclear. V lost 3 bases, J lost 4 bases, and 15 bases lay in between. Germline V lookup: CDR1 SGHAT, CDR2 FQNNGV. This CDR3 is built from 15 residues. The CDR3 DNA reads as TGTGCCAGCAGCTTTTGGATCCACCGAGGAGAGACCCAGTACTTC. It specifies CASSFWIHRGETQYF. Supplemented by reference TRBV11-2 and TRBJ2-5, the full variable domain reads EAGVAQSPRYKIIEKRQSVAFWCNPISGHATLYWYQQILGQGPKLLIQFQNNGVVDDSQLPKDRFSAERLKGVDSTLKIQPAKLEDSAVYLCASSFWIHRGETQYFGPGTRLLVL.

This clone was seen only once. The chain has TRBV9 and TRBJ1-3; D gene ambiguous. Germline-derived CDR1 and CDR2 are SGDLS and YYNGEE. The germline V and J ends were trimmed by 0 bases and 0 bases, with 7 bases remaining between them. This CDR3 has 15 residues. Here the CDR3 DNA reads TGTGCCAGCAGCGTAGGGCAGGCCTCTGGAAACACCATATATTTT. Translated: CASSVGQASGNTIYF.

The chain carries TRBV7-2 and TRBJ1-1; D is unresolved. The CDR3 loop spans 14 amino acids. V was trimmed by 4 bases and J by 1 base, leaving 10 bases between them. Per the germline V gene, CDR1 is SGHTA and CDR2 is FQGNSA. The CDR3 sequence is CASSYADTNTEAFF. The CDR3 nucleotides read TGTGCCAGCAGCTATGCCGACACGAACACTGAAGCTTTCTTT.

The chain has TRBV11-3 and TRBJ2-6, with D perhaps TRBD1 (6 bases). Germline CDR1 is SGHNT and CDR2 is YENEEA. This CDR3 spans 18 amino acids. The V end was cut by 0 bases, the J end by 0 bases, with 12 bases between. CDR3 DNA sequence: TGTGCCAGCAGCTTAGATTGGCAGGGGTACTCTGGGGCCAACGTCCTGACTTTC. Its translation: CASSLDWQGYSGANVLTF.

The sample holds one count of this clone. The CDR3 region has the DNA TGTGCCTGGAACAGAAAAGAAGGCACTGAAGCTTTCTTT. As protein: CAWNRKEGTEAFF. The chain combines TRBV30 with TRBJ1-1, with no clear D. The germline CDR1 and CDR2 sequences are GTSNPN and SVGIG (reference sequence). Trimming took off 4 bases at V and 4 bases at J, with 13 bases between the two ends. CDR3 length equals 13 residues.

The chain recombines TRBV7-3 with TRBJ1-1; TRBD1 is a possible D gene (5 bases). The CDR3 is 13 amino acids. Germline assignment: CDR1 SGHTA and CDR2 FQGTGA. Deletions cut 4 bases from V and 2 bases from J, with 8 bases between. This chain's CDR3 is CASSYGHNTEAFF. CDR3 bases: TGTGCCAGCAGCTATGGACACAACACTGAAGCTTTCTTT. Full variable domain (missing parts from reference TRBV7-3 and TRBJ1-1): GAGVSQTPSNKVTEKGKYVELRCDPISGHTALYWYRQSLGQGPEFLIYFQGTGAADDSGLPNDRFFAVRPEGSVSTLKIQRTERGDSAVYLCASSYGHNTEAFFGQGTRLTVV.

This clone appeared once. CDR3 region: CASSQPGQGLHSGNTIYF. The CDR3 bases are TGTGCCAGCAGCCAACCGGGACAGGGCCTCCACTCTGGAAACACCATATATTTT. The chain employs TRBV3-1 (or the pseudogene TRBV3-2) and TRBJ1-3; 9 positions agree with TRBD1. Per germline, CDR1 LGHDT and CDR2 YNNKEL (reference sequence). The V gene end was trimmed by 2 bases and the J gene end by 0 bases; junction bases not matched to a gene: 8. CDR3 length equals 18 residues.

V is TRBV16 and J is TRBJ2-7; D gene ambiguous. The CDR3 is 15 residues long. V lost 4 bases and J 3 bases, leaving 16 bases between the germline ends. Per germline, CDR1 KGHSY and CDR2 FQNENV. CDR3 in amino acids: CASSPGSDPLYEQYF. CDR3 in DNA: TGTGCCAGCAGCCCAGGAAGTGACCCCCTCTACGAGCAGTACTTC.